Below, one T cell receptor (beta chain) is given with its context. What this receptor recognizes is not known. Base qualities are missing; no much larger clone stands one base away. The immunoSEQ Assay, a bias-controlled multiplex PCR, was used to amplify TCRbeta CDR3 regions from genomic DNA. For the original study's pipeline: The number of nucleated cells in each sample was estimated from the amplification of reference gene primers within the assay. To quantify the absolute abundance of each unique TCRbeta CDR3 rearrangement, sequence reads were collapsed and filtered. For each sample, productive Simpson clonality was calculated by taking the square root of Simpson's diversity index across productive rearrangements. TCRdb's version of the immuneACCESS table is confined to in-frame rearrangements and falls short of the full clone set. An unresolved V gene accounts for under half of the shortfall where checked; the remainder is of unknown origin. V, J and clone size reflect that table, while D and trimming were determined from the DNA. The sample includes about 140,000 clones, with roughly 85% observed a single time. Roughly 2.9% of the sample lies in the top ten.

Collaborating institutions collected whole blood in K2EDTA tubes following their own protocols. Collaborator samples were shipped for TCRbeta analysis as frozen whole blood, isolated PBMCs, or DNA extracted from either sample type. The record originates from a study of blood T cell repertoires in COVID-19 (dated by TCRdb to 2018 to 2020). About the full investigation: Collaborator samples came from the United States, Italy and Spain and covered acute and convalescent phases of COVID-19. Deeply sampled blood TCRbeta repertoires from subjects exposed to, actively infected with, or recovered from COVID-19 were included in the dataset. The prospective study material was composed of cDNA or gDNA derived from T cells, B-cell-depleted T cells, or PBMCs. Nearly every sample came with metadata listing a de-identified subject ID, COVID-19 status, age in years and sex. The repertoires were made available in a free public database intended to serve as a resource for research on the immune response to SARS-CoV-2. Samples were obtained from the ongoing ImmuneRACE study (first 160 participants) and from 1,000 to 1,500 subjects provided by 6 global collaborators. Where available, HLA class I and class II types were taken from metadata supplied by the sample provider and were not determined by assay-based typing. Overall study outcomes, separate from this receptor: Clinical and demographic metadata were provided uncurated, with the amount varying by source and participant.

V is clipped by 3 bases and J by 8 bases, and the sequence between their germline boundaries is 7 bases long. Spanning cysteine to phenylalanine, the CDR3 consists of 11 amino acids. Of all the DNA, just the CDR3 is kept, 33 bases in frame from base 1. CDR1 and CDR2, per the germline V gene (reference sequence), are SEHNR and FQNEAQ. Sequencing input: peripheral blood. The clonotype comes from a man in his forties or fifties with acute or convalescent COVID-19. The sequence is built from TRBV7-9 and TRBJ1-2, with no reliable assignment of the D segment. The CDR3 in this case is CASSFGVGYTF. The DNA sequence is as follows: TGTGCCAGCAGCTTCGGGGTGGGCTACACCTTC. Beyond the CDR3, the reference TRBV7-9 and TRBJ1-2 genes provide the residues; the full variable domain reads: DTGVSQNPRHKITKRGQNVTFRCDPISEHNRLYWYRQTLGQGPEFLTYFQNEAQLEKSRLLSDRFSAERPKGSFSTLEIQRTEQGDSAMYLCASSFGVGYTFGSGTRLTVV.